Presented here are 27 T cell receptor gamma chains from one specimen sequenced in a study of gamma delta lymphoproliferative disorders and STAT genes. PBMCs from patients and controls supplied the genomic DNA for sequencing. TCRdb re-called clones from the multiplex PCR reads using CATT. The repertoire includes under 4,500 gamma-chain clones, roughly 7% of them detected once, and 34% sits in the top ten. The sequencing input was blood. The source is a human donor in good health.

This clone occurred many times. As DNA, the CDR3 is TGTGCCACCTGGGACAGGGTGCATTATAAGAAACTCTTT. It yields the protein CATWDRVHYKKLF. The J gene is TRGJ1 or TRGJ2, the V gene TRGV5. Here the J gene was assigned by germline matching of the DNA, as TCRdb has none. CDR1 and CDR2 (germline): VINAFY, YDVSNSKD. Germline trimming cut 0 bases from V and 5 bases from J; bases unmatched to any gene: 4. This CDR3 contains 13 residues.

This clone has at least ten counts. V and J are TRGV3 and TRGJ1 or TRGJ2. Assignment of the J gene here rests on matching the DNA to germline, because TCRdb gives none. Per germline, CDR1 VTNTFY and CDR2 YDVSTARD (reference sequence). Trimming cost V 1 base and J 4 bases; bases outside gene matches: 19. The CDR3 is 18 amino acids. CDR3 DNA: TGTGCCACCTGGGACAGCTTCCCCCGTGCCCCCCCATATTATAAGAAACTCTTT. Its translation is CATWDSFPRAPPYYKKLF.

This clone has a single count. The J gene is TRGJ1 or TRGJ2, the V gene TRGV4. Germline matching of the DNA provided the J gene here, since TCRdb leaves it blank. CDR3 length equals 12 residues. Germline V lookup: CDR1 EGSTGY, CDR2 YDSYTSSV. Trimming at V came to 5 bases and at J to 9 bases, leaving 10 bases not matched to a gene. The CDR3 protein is CATWGPVGKKLF. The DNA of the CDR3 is TGTGCCACCTGGGGGCCAGTCGGTAAGAAACTCTTT.

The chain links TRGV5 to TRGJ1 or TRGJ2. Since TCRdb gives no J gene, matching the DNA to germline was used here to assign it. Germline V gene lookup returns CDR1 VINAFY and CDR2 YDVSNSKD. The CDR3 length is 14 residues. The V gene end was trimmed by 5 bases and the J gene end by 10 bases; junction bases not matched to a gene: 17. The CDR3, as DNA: TGTGCCACCTGGGCTACCAACTCTGGATTAAAGAAACTCTTT. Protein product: CATWATNSGLKKLF.

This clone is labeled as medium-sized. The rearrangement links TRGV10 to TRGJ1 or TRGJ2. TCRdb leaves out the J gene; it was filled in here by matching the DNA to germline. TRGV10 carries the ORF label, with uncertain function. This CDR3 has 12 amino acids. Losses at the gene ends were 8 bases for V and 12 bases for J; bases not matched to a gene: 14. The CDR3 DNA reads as TGTGCTGCGTGGGATTATAGTTGGAGGAAACTCTTT. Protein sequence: CAAWDYSWRKLF.

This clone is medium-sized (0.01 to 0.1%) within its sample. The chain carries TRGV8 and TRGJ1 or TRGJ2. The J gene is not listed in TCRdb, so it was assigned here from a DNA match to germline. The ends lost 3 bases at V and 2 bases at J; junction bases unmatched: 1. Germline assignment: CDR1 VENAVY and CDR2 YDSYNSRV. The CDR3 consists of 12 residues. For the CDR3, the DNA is TGTGCCACCTGGGATTATTATTATAAGAAACTCTTT. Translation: CATWDYYYKKLF.

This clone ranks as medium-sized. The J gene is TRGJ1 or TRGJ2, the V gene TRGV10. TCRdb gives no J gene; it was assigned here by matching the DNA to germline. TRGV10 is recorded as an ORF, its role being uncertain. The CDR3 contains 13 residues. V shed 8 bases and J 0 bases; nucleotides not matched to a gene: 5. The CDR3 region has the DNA TGTGCTGCGTGGGATACGAATTATTATAAGAAACTCTTT. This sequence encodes CAAWDTNYYKKLF.

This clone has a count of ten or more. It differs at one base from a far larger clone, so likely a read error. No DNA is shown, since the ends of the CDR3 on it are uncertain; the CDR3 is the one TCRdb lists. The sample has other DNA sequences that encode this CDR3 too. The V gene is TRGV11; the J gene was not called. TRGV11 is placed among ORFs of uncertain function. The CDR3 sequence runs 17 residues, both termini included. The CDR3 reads CTTVPVRSSQGGFKKLF.

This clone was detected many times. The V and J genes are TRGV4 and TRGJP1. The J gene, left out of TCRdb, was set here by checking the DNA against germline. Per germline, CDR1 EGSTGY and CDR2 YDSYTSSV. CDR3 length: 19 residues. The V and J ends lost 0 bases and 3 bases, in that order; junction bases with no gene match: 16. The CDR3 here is CATWDGHREIGATGWFKIF. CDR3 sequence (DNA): TGTGCCACCTGGGATGGGCACCGGGAAATCGGTGCCACTGGTTGGTTCAAGATATTT.

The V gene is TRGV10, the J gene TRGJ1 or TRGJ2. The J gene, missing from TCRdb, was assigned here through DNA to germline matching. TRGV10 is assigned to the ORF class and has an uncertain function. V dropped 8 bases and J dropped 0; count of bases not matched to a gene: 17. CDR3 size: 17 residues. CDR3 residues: CAAWDPGVTLNYYKKLF. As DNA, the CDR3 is TGTGCTGCGTGGGATCCTGGAGTGACCCTGAATTATTATAAGAAACTCTTT.

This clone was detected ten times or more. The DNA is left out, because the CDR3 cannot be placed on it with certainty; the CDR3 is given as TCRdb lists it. CDR3 amino acids: CTTVPDRTFYNYKKLF. J gene calling gave no result, while the V gene is TRGV11. TRGV11 is annotated as an ORF whose role is uncertain. The CDR3 numbers 16 amino acids, ends counted.

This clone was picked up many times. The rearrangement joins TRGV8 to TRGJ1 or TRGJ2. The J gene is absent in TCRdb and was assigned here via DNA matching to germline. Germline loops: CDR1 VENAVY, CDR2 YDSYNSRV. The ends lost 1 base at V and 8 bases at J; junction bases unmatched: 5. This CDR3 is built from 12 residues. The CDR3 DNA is TGTGCCACCTGGGATAGAAAACATAAGAAACTCTTT. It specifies CATWDRKHKKLF.

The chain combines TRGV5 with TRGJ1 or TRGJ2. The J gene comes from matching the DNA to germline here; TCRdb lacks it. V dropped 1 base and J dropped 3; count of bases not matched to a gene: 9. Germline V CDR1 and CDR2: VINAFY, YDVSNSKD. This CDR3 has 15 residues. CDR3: CATWDSPPFYYKKLF. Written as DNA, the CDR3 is TGTGCCACCTGGGACAGTCCTCCCTTTTATTATAAGAAACTCTTT.

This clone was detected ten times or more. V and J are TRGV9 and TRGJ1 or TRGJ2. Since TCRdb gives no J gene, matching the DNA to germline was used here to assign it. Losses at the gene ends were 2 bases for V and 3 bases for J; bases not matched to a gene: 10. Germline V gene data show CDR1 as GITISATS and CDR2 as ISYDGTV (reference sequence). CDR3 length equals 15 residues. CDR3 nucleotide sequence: TGTGCCTTGTGGGAGGACCCTGCCTGTTATTATAAGAAACTCTTT. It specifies CALWEDPACYYKKLF.

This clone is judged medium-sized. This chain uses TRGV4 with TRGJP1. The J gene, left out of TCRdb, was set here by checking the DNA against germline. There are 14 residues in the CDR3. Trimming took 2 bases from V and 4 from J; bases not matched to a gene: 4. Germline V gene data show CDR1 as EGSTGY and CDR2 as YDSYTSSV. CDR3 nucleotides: TGTGCCACCTGGGATGAGCGCACTGGTTGGTTCAAGATATTT. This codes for CATWDERTGWFKIF.

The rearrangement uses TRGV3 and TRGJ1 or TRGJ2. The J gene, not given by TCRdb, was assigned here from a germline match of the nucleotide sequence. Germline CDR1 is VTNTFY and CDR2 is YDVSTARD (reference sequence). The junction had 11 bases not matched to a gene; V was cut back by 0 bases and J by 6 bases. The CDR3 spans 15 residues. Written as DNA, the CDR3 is TGTGCCACCTGGGACAGGCGGGGAAAATTTTATAAGAAACTCTTT. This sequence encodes CATWDRRGKFYKKLF.

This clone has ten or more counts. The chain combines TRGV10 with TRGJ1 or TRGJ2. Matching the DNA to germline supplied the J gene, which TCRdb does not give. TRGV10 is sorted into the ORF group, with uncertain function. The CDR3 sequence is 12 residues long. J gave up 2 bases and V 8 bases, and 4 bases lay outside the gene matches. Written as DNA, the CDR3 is TGTGCTGCGTGGGCCGATTATTATAAGAAACTCTTT. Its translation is CAAWADYYKKLF.

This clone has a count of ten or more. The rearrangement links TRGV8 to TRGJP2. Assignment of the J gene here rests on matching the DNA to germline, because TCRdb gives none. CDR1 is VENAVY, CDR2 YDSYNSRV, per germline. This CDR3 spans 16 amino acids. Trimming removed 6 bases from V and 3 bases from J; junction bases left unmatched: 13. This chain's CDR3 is CATWPRERGSDWIKTF. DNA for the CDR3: TGTGCCACCTGGCCGAGAGAGAGGGGTAGTGATTGGATCAAGACGTTT.

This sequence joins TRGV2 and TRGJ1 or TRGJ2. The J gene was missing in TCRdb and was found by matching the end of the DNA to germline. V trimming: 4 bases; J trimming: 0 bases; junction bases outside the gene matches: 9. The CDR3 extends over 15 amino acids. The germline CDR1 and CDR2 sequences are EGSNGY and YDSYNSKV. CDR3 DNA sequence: TGTGCCACCTGGGAACGGACCTTGAATTATTATAAGAAACTCTTT. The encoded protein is CATWERTLNYYKKLF.

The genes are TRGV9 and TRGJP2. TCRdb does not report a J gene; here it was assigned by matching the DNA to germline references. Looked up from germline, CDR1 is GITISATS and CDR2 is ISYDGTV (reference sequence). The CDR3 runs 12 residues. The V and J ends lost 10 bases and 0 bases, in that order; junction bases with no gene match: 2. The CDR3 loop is CAFNSSDWIKTF. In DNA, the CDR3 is TGTGCCTTTAATAGTAGTGATTGGATCAAGACGTTT.

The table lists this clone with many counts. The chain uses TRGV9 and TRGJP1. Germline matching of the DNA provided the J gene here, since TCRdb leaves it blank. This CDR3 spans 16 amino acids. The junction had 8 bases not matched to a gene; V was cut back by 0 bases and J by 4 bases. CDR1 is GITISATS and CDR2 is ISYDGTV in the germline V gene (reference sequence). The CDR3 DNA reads TGTGCCTTGTGGGAGGTGCGTCAGGGCACTGGTTGGTTCAAGATATTT. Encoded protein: CALWEVRQGTGWFKIF.

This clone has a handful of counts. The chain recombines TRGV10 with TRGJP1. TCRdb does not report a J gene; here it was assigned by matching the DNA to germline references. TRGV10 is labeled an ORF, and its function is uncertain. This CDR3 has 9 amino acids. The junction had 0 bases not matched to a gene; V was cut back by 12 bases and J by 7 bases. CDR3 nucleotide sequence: TGTGCTGCTGGTTGGTTCAAGATATTT. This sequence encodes CAAGWFKIF.

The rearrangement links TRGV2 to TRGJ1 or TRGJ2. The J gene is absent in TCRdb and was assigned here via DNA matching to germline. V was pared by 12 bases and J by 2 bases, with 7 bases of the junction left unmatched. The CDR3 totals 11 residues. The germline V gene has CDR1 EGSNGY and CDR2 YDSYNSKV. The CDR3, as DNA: TGTGCCCCAAATTATTATTATAAGAAACTCTTT. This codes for CAPNYYYKKLF.

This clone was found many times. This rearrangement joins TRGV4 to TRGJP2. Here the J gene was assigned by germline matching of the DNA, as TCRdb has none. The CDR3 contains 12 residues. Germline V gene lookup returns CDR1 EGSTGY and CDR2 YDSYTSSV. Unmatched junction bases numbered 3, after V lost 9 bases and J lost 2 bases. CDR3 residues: CATKSSDWIKTF. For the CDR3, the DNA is TGTGCCACCAAGAGTAGTGATTGGATCAAGACGTTT.

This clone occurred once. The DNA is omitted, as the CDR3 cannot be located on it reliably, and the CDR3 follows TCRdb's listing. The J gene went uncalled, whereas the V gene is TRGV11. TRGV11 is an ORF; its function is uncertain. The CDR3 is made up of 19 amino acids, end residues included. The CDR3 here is CACWIRHLIRNSLAVEQHF.

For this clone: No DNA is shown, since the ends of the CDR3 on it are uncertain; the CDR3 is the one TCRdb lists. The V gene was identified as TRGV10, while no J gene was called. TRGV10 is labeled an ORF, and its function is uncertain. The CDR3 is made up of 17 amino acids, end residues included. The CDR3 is CAAWDQGRNSLAVEQHF.

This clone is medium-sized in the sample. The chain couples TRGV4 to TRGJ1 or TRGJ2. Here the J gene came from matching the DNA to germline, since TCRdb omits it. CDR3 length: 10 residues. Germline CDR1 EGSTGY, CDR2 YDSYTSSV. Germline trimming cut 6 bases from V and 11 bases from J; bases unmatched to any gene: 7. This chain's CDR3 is CATWKTEKLF. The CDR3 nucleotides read TGTGCCACCTGGAAAACCGAGAAACTCTTT.